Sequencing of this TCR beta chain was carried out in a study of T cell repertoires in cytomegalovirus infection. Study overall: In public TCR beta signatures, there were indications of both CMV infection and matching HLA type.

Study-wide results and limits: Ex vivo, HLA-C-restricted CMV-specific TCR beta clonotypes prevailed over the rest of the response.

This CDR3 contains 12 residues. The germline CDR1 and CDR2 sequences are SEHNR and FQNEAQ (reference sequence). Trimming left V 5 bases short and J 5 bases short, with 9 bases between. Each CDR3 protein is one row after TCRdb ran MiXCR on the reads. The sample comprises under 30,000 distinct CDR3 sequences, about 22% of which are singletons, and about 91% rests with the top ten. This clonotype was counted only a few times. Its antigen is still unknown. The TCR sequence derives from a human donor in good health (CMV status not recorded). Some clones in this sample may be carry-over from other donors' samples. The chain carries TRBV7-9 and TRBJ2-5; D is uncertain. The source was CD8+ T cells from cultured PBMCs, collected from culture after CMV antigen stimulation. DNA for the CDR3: TGTGCCAGCAGCGAAACGTGGGAGACCCAGTACTTC. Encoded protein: CASSETWETQYF.